Listed below are T cell receptor beta chains from one sample, sequenced in a study of a mutant IDH1 vaccine in newly diagnosed glioma. Produced via immunoSEQ multiplex PCR; TCRdb's table is partial and in-frame only. The top ten clones hold about 9.4% of a sample with around 25,000 clones, 70% to 80% of them seen once. Their recognized antigens are unknown. The sequences come from PBMCs, collected from a glioma patient whose treatment included an IDH1 peptide vaccine. These receptor sequences come from a woman younger than 30 with glioma. Each CDR3 is given with its conserved first and last residue. A D gene is named only where the DNA matches it firmly. Clone size appears in some rows only: once, few, many, or a class for an expanded clone.

v_gene: TRBV7-2
d_gene: NA
j_gene: TRBJ1-1
abundance: NA
CDR3nt: TGTGCCAGCAGCCACCCGGGGGGTTGGGCTGAAGCTTTCTTT
CDR3aa: CASSHPGGWAEAFF

v_gene: TRBV5-6
d_gene: TRBD1
j_gene: TRBJ1-5
abundance: few
CDR3nt: TGTGCCAGCAGTTTGACAGGGTTCGGTCAGCCCCAGCATTTT
CDR3aa: CASSLTGFGQPQHF

v_gene: TRBV28
d_gene: NA
j_gene: TRBJ1-1
abundance: once
CDR3nt: TGTGCCAGCAGTACACTGTCGGTGAACACTGAAGCTTTCTTT
CDR3aa: CASSTLSVNTEAFF

v_gene: TRBV29-1
d_gene: NA
j_gene: TRBJ1-5
abundance: NA
CDR3nt: TGCAGCGTTGTTATCGTAGAGGGTCAGCCCCAGCATTTT
CDR3aa: CSVVIVEGQPQHF

v_gene: TRBV14
d_gene: NA
j_gene: TRBJ1-3
abundance: few
CDR3nt: TGTGCCAGCAGCCAAGAGTCCGGGATTGGAAACACCATATATTTT
CDR3aa: CASSQESGIGNTIYF

v_gene: TRBV5-6
d_gene: NA
j_gene: TRBJ1-2
abundance: once
CDR3nt: TGTGCCAGCAGCTGGTACAGGTTATCGGGGGGCTACACCTTC
CDR3aa: CASSWYRLSGGYTF

v_gene: TRBV29-1
d_gene: NA
j_gene: TRBJ1-5
abundance: NA
CDR3nt: TGCAGCATCCGGGGGAGGGTGGATCAGCCCCAGCATTTT
CDR3aa: CSIRGRVDQPQHF

v_gene: TRBV7-9
d_gene: NA
j_gene: TRBJ2-5
abundance: NA
CDR3nt: TGTGCCAGCAGCTTAGATGGGGGAGAGACCCAGTACTTC
CDR3aa: CASSLDGGETQYF

v_gene: TRBV6-6
d_gene: NA
j_gene: TRBJ2-7
abundance: NA
CDR3nt: TGTGCCAGCAGTTCCCTTAGCTCCTACGAGCAGTACTTC
CDR3aa: CASSSLSSYEQYF

v_gene: TRBV5-1
d_gene: NA
j_gene: TRBJ2-2
abundance: NA
CDR3nt: TGCGCCAGCAGCTCCTCTGTTGCACCTGGGCCCGGGGAGCTGTTTTTT
CDR3aa: CASSSSVAPGPGELFF

v_gene: TRBV6-5
d_gene: NA
j_gene: TRBJ2-5
abundance: NA
CDR3nt: TGTGCCAGCGCTGCGGGCAGGCAAGAGACCCAGTACTTC
CDR3aa: CASAAGRQETQYF

v_gene: TRBV14
d_gene: NA
j_gene: TRBJ1-2
abundance: NA
CDR3nt: TGTGCCAGCAGCCAAGATGCTAGGGTAGGGCCCGGGGCCGGCTACACCTTC
CDR3aa: CASSQDARVGPGAGYTF

v_gene: TRBV6-1
d_gene: NA
j_gene: TRBJ1-1
abundance: NA
CDR3nt: TGTGCCAGCAGTGGGTCCAGCGCTAGGACTGAAGCTTTCTTT
CDR3aa: CASSGSSARTEAFF

v_gene: TRBV7-6
d_gene: TRBD1
j_gene: TRBJ1-2
abundance: NA
CDR3nt: TGTGCCAGCAGCCACTTCGCTAACCCGGGACAGGGGGCGCGGATCAACTATGGCTACACCTTC
CDR3aa: CASSHFANPGQGARINYGYTF

v_gene: TRBV6-5
d_gene: NA
j_gene: TRBJ1-3
abundance: NA
CDR3nt: TGTGCCAGCAGTTACTCTGAGGGATTCTCTGGAAACACCATATATTTT
CDR3aa: CASSYSEGFSGNTIYF

v_gene: TRBV6-5
d_gene: NA
j_gene: TRBJ1-4
abundance: once
CDR3nt: TGTGCCAGCGCAAGGGGGGGGCAGGGTGAAAAACTGTTTTTT
CDR3aa: CASARGGQGEKLFF

v_gene: TRBV4-1
d_gene: TRBD1
j_gene: TRBJ2-3
abundance: NA
CDR3nt: TGCGCCAGCAGGACAGGGATTTCAGCAGATACGCAGTATTTT
CDR3aa: CASRTGISADTQYF

v_gene: TRBV5-6
d_gene: NA
j_gene: TRBJ2-7
abundance: NA
CDR3nt: TGTGCCAGCAGCTTGGGAGGGAAGGGGAGCGAGCAGTACTTC
CDR3aa: CASSLGGKGSEQYF

v_gene: TRBV11-3
d_gene: NA
j_gene: TRBJ1-1
abundance: NA
CDR3nt: TGTGCCAGCAGCGCGGGGAGGTTCACTGAAGCTTTCTTT
CDR3aa: CASSAGRFTEAFF

v_gene: TRBV19
d_gene: TRBD1
j_gene: TRBJ1-5
abundance: NA
CDR3nt: TGTGCCAGTAAGGGACAGGGGTCCTTTAGCAATCAGCCCCAGCATTTT
CDR3aa: CASKGQGSFSNQPQHF

v_gene: TRBV2
d_gene: NA
j_gene: TRBJ1-1
abundance: NA
CDR3nt: TGTGCCAGCAGTCAGAACACTGAAGCTTTCTTT
CDR3aa: CASSQNTEAFF

v_gene: TRBV27
d_gene: TRBD1
j_gene: TRBJ2-1
abundance: NA
CDR3nt: TGTGCCAGCAGTTTCCGGGGGACAGGGACCAACAATGAGCAGTTCTTC
CDR3aa: CASSFRGTGTNNEQFF

v_gene: TRBV5-4
d_gene: TRBD2
j_gene: TRBJ2-4
abundance: NA
CDR3nt: TGTGCCAGCAGCACTGGGGGACTAGCGGGAACGGGAGCCAAAAACATTCAGTACTTC
CDR3aa: CASSTGGLAGTGAKNIQYF

v_gene: TRBV5-6
d_gene: NA
j_gene: TRBJ1-2
abundance: NA
CDR3nt: TGTGCCAGCAGCTTAGGACTTTCCTTTAACTATGGCTACACCTTC
CDR3aa: CASSLGLSFNYGYTF